What follows are 18 T cell receptor beta chains derived from one specimen sequenced in a study of cytomegalovirus exposure and HLA in healthy donors. Primers included in the PCR were 60 Vbeta and 13 Jbeta primers. The assay was immunoSEQ multiplex PCR, and TCRdb's table has in-frame clones only and misses some. The sample lists 95,000 to 100,000 clones, 75% to 90% seen once, with about 3.9% in the top ten. The specimen was PBMCs. All receptors derive from a man aged 25-45 years in good health and CMV-seronegative.

J is TRBJ1-5 and V is TRBV19, with 7 positions matching TRBD1. The V and J ends lost 7 bases and 4 bases, in that order; junction bases with no gene match: 13. The germline V gene has CDR1 LNHDA and CDR2 SQIVND (reference sequence). The CDR3 contains 16 residues. CDR3 in DNA: TGTGCCAGTACCCCCAGCGGAGGGGGCGGGAATCAGCCCCAGCATTTT. Encoded protein: CASTPSGGGGNQPQHF.

This clone was picked up a small number of times. This chain links TRBV5-1 with TRBJ1-4, with 8 bases fitting TRBD1. Germline CDR1 SGHRS, CDR2 YFSETQ. J gave up 0 bases and V 4 bases, and 8 bases lay outside the gene matches. The CDR3 extends over 17 amino acids. The CDR3 loop is CASSPVAGGSTNEKLFF. The CDR3 DNA follows: TGCGCCAGCAGCCCGGTGGCAGGGGGCTCAACTAATGAAAAACTGTTTTTT.

The J gene is TRBJ1-5, the V gene TRBV9; 9 nucleotides align to TRBD1. The CDR3 runs to 15 residues. Germline loops: CDR1 SGDLS, CDR2 YYNGEE. Losses at the gene ends were 0 bases for V and 4 bases for J; bases not matched to a gene: 2. The CDR3 is CASSVGTGANQPQHF. CDR3 DNA: TGTGCCAGCAGCGTAGGGACAGGGGCGAATCAGCCCCAGCATTTT.

This rearrangement joins TRBV7-9 to TRBJ1-1; 10 bases fit TRBD1. The CDR3 is made up of 14 amino acids. The trim removed 6 bases at V and 3 bases at J, leaving 4 bases unmatched. CDR1 is SEHNR and CDR2 is FQNEAQ in the germline V gene (reference sequence). The CDR3 bases are TGTGCCAGCAGGGGACAGGGGAGGGACACTGAAGCTTTCTTT. Translated, it gives CASRGQGRDTEAFF. Full variable domain (rest looked up from reference TRBV7-9 and TRBJ1-1): DTGVSQNPRHKITKRGQNVTFRCDPISEHNRLYWYRQTLGQGPEFLTYFQNEAQLEKSRLLSDRFSAERPKGSFSTLEIQRTEQGDSAMYLCASRGQGRDTEAFFGQGTRLTVV.

The J gene is TRBJ2-2, the V gene TRBV4-1, with a tentative D call TRBD1 (6 bases). In germline, CDR1 is MGHRA, CDR2 YSYEKL. Trimming cost V 5 bases and J 4 bases, with 11 bases left between them. The CDR3 covers 14 residues. As DNA, the CDR3 is TGCGCCAGCAGCGCCGGGACACCCACCGGGGAGCTGTTTTTT. This codes for CASSAGTPTGELFF.

The chain uses TRBV11-2 and TRBJ2-1, with 9 positions matching TRBD2. Germline values: CDR1 SGHAT, CDR2 FQNNGV. This CDR3 contains 15 residues. V shed 6 bases, J shed 3 bases, and the junction held 6 bases outside the gene matches. CDR3 region: CASSPSGAVYNEQFF. In nucleotides, the CDR3 is TGTGCCAGCAGTCCTAGCGGGGCGGTCTACAATGAGCAGTTCTTC.

The V and J genes are TRBV4-2 and TRBJ2-3; the match to TRBD2 covers 13 bases. CDR1 LGHNA and CDR2 YNFKEQ come from the germline V gene. After removal of 3 bases from V and 7 bases from J, the junction contained 10 bases not matched to a gene. The CDR3 is made up of 17 amino acids. This CDR3 reads CASSQGLAGTKGNTQYF. For the CDR3, the DNA is TGTGCCAGCAGCCAGGGACTAGCGGGGACAAAGGGGAATACGCAGTATTTT.

The V gene is TRBV5-1, the J gene TRBJ1-5; tentative D call: TRBD1 (6 bases). V lost 0 bases and J lost 2, with 9 bases in between. CDR1 and CDR2 (germline): SGHRS, YFSETQ. The CDR3 consists of 15 residues. CDR3 nucleotides: TGCGCCAGCAGCTTGGTGGCAGGGGGCAATCAGCCCCAGCATTTT. This translates into CASSLVAGGNQPQHF.

This clone was counted a single time. The chain employs TRBV7-9 and TRBJ2-7; 8 nucleotides line up with TRBD2. Germline-derived CDR1 and CDR2 are SEHNR and FQNEAQ (reference sequence). The V gene end was trimmed by 5 bases and the J gene end by 2 bases; junction bases not matched to a gene: 5. The CDR3 totals 14 residues. The CDR3 region is CASSPPGLAYEQYF. Written as DNA, the CDR3 is TGTGCCAGCAGCCCTCCGGGACTAGCCTACGAGCAGTACTTC. The whole variable domain, filled in from reference TRBV7-9 and TRBJ2-7, reads DTGVSQNPRHKITKRGQNVTFRCDPISEHNRLYWYRQTLGQGPEFLTYFQNEAQLEKSRLLSDRFSAERPKGSFSTLEIQRTEQGDSAMYLCASSPPGLAYEQYFGPGTRLTVT.

V usage is TRBV11-2 and J usage is TRBJ1-4; D is unresolved. This CDR3 has 14 amino acids. The V gene lost 6 bases and the J gene lost 4 bases, with 12 bases spanning the gap. Germline V gene lookup returns CDR1 SGHAT and CDR2 FQNNGV. Written as DNA, the CDR3 is TGTGCCAGCAGTTCGAACGCGGATAATGAAAAACTGTTTTTT. It is translated as CASSSNADNEKLFF.

A single count supports this clone. The CDR3 here is CASSYAGTGMGRAYGYTF. DNA of the CDR3: TGTGCCAGCAGTTACGCCGGGACAGGGATGGGCAGAGCCTATGGCTACACCTTC. This chain joins TRBV27 and TRBJ1-2; TRBD1 matches at 9 bases. Germline V CDR1 and CDR2: MNHEY, SMNVEV (reference sequence). This CDR3 comprises 18 residues. V was pared by 4 bases and J by 4 bases, with 16 bases of the junction left unmatched.

This clone was observed a few times. The CDR3 DNA follows: TGCGCCAGCAGCCAGCGCCGGGACAGGCTTGAAAAACTGTTTTTT. It yields the protein CASSQRRDRLEKLFF. V and J are TRBV4-3 and TRBJ1-4, with TRBD1 matching over 8 bases. V lost 3 bases, J lost 7 bases, and 7 bases stayed unmatched. This CDR3 comprises 15 residues. Germline V gene data show CDR1 as LGHNA and CDR2 as YSLEER.

The rearrangement links TRBV19 to TRBJ1-2; D perhaps matches TRBD1 (6 bases). Per the germline V gene, CDR1 is LNHDA and CDR2 is SQIVND (reference sequence). Trimming shortened V by 8 bases and J by 6 bases, and 10 bases separated the two germline ends. The CDR3 extends over 11 amino acids. The CDR3 DNA reads as TGTGCCAGTTTAAGGGGGAATGGCTACACCTTC. It codes for CASLRGNGYTF. Filled out from reference TRBV19 and TRBJ1-2, the complete variable domain reads DGGITQSPKYLFRKEGQNVTLSCEQNLNHDAMYWYRQDPGQGLRLIYYSQIVNDFQKGDIAEGYSVSREKKESFPLTVTSAQKNPTAFYLCASLRGNGYTFGSGTRLTVV.

This chain connects TRBV27 to TRBJ2-2; TRBD2 matches at 11 bases. The germline V gene has CDR1 MNHEY and CDR2 SMNVEV (reference sequence). CDR3 length equals 12 residues. As DNA, the CDR3 is TGTTCCACTAGCGGGAGTTCCGGGGAGCTGTTTTTT. It codes for CSTSGSSGELFF.

This chain joins TRBV4-1 and TRBJ2-2; TRBD1 might be the D (6 bases). Looked up from germline, CDR1 is MGHRA and CDR2 is YSYEKL. The CDR3 spans 14 residues. The V gene lost 3 bases and the J gene lost 5 bases, with 10 bases spanning the gap. CDR3 protein: CASSHDRYTGELFF. The CDR3 DNA reads as TGCGCCAGCAGCCATGACAGGTATACCGGGGAGCTGTTTTTT.

This sequence joins TRBV18 and TRBJ2-7; TRBD1 aligns across 9 bases. The V segment lost 3 bases and the J segment 4 bases; nucleotides outside the gene matches: 4. The CDR3 loop spans 14 amino acids. Per germline, CDR1 KGHSH and CDR2 LQKENI. This CDR3 is CASSPQGQGYEQYF. CDR3 DNA: TGTGCCAGCTCACCCCAGGGACAGGGATACGAGCAGTACTTC.

The V gene is TRBV28, the J gene TRBJ2-2, with TRBD1 identical over 8 bases. With 6 bases clipped from V and 2 bases from J, the junction kept 11 bases outside the gene matches. The V gene's germline CDR1 is MDHEN and CDR2 SYDVKM. This CDR3 is 17 amino acids long. In DNA, the CDR3 is TGTGCCAGCAGCCACCAAAGGACAGGGCGAAACACCGGGGAGCTGTTTTTT. Protein: CASSHQRTGRNTGELFF.

The chain joins TRBV25-1 to TRBJ1-2, with D uncertain. Germline CDR1 reads MGHDK; CDR2 reads SYGVNS. V shed 6 bases and J shed 0 bases, with 8 bases lying between them. The CDR3 runs to 13 residues. CDR3 in DNA: TGTGCCAGCAGGAGTGGAGCTAACTATGGCTACACCTTC. Translated: CASRSGANYGYTF.